What follows describes a single TCR beta chain. Its antigen is as yet unknown. The source of the sample is a study of T cells in localized non-small cell lung cancer. CDR1 is LGHNA and CDR2 is YSLEER in the germline V gene. The CDR3 has 14 residues. J was trimmed by 2 bases and V by 4 bases; bases with no gene match: 2. Whole-study results and caveats: Highest T cell clonality was seen in uninvolved adjacent lung, surpassing that measured in tumor. Multi-region tumor sequencing was not done, so intratumor heterogeneity could not be excluded. Higher adjacent-lung clonality was associated with shorter survival.

Measured with immunoSEQ multiplex PCR; TCRdb has only the in-frame clones, and not every one. The table has tens of thousands of clones, around 88% seen once; the top ten hold less than 9%. The specimen comprised peripheral blood, sampled before any cancer treatment. The V call is TRBV4-3, the J call TRBJ2-5, with TRBD1 identical over 9 bases. The clonotype comes from a woman aged 40-75 years with stage I lung adenocarcinoma. The CDR3 region is CASSRGQGQETQYF. In nucleotides, the CDR3 is TGCGCCAGCAGCCGCGGACAGGGGCAAGAGACCCAGTACTTC.